This T cell receptor beta chain was identified in a study of T cell repertoires in cytomegalovirus infection. Study-wide context: Alongside well-studied HLA-B-restricted CMV epitopes, recently identified HLA-C-restricted CMV epitopes were also used. Study findings and constraints: Carriers of CMV and the relevant HLA type were discriminated by public TCR beta frequency. It was HLA-C-restricted CMV-specific TCR beta clonotypes that dominated the response ex vivo.

TCRdb used MiXCR to reprocess the reads, holding one entry per CDR3 protein. The sample holds around 710,000 distinct CDR3 sequences, roughly 29% seen once. Germline loops: CDR1 SGHVS, CDR2 FQNEAQ. CDR3 length: 13 amino acids. The ends were cut back, 5 bases at V and 7 bases at J, with 14 bases in the middle. This clonotype was seen only a few times. No antigen is known for it. The genes are TRBV7-8 and TRBJ1-2; weak D call: TRBD1 (5 bases). This TCR came from a human donor in good health (CMV status not recorded). Some clones in this sample may be carry-over from other donors' samples. Material: cultured CD8+ T cells from PBMCs, obtained from culture after CMV antigen stimulation. The CDR3 region is CASSKSTALGYTF. CDR3 bases: TGTGCCAGCAGCAAGTCGACAGCCCTTGGCTACACCTTC.